Listed here are 30 T cell receptor beta chains from one sample, sequenced in a study of molecular identifiers for immune sequencing clone quantification. TCRdb independently ran MiXCR on the PCR reads; one entry per CDR3 protein. The sample lists about 40,000 distinct CDR3 sequences, under 20% seen once, with under 8.5% in the top ten. The source material was naive CD8+ T cells from blood, with Jurkat cell RNA spiked in. Sample subset: FACS-sorted CD8+CD4-CCR7+CD45RA+ naive T cells. Every receptor here comes from a human donor in good health. Some libraries in this study had Jurkat cell RNA spiked in.

For this clonotype: A much more abundant neighbour one base away suggests this may be a read error. The chain uses TRBV28 and TRBJ2-7, with TRBD1 identical over 10 bases. The CDR3 has 17 residues. With 7 bases clipped from V and 7 bases from J, the junction kept 19 bases outside the gene matches. Germline CDR1 reads MDHEN; CDR2 reads SYDVKM. The CDR3 DNA is TGTGCCAGCACACCTCCTCGGGACAGGGGACCCTCGGGGGAGCAGTACTTC. Its translation is CASTPPRDRGPSGEQYF.

This clonotype was seen many times. The rearrangement uses TRBV7-8 and TRBJ2-5; a possible D gene is TRBD2 (5 bases). This CDR3 is 14 amino acids long. From germline, CDR1 is SGHVS and CDR2 FQNEAQ. V was cut by 1 base and J by 5 bases, with 11 bases left in between. The CDR3 reads CASSLVFSGETQYF. In DNA form, the CDR3 reads TGTGCCAGCAGCTTAGTGTTTTCGGGGGAGACCCAGTACTTC.

Turning to this clonotype: Possible read error: a much larger clone is one base away. The chain joins TRBV12-3 or TRBV12-4 to TRBJ2-1, with 10 bases identical to TRBD2. The CDR3 is 18 residues long. V gave up 3 bases and J gave up 8 bases; unmatched junction bases: 16. CDR3 bases: TGTGCCAGCAGTTTTAACGGTAGGACTAGCGGCGCCGTCGATGAGCAGTTCTTC. It translates to CASSFNGRTSGAVDEQFF.

Many counts were recorded for this clonotype. This chain uses TRBV20-1 with TRBJ2-5; 9 bases align to TRBD2. The V gene end was trimmed by 3 bases and the J gene end by 3 bases; junction bases not matched to a gene: 11. Germline CDR1 DFQATT, CDR2 SNEGSKA (reference sequence). CDR3 length: 16 residues. CDR3 DNA: TGCAGTGCTAGCGGGGCGGGAGGGCCGAGCGAAGAGACCCAGTACTTC. Protein: CSASGAGGPSEETQYF.

This clonotype was seen repeatedly, ten times or more. The rearrangement uses TRBV2 and TRBJ2-3, with unresolved D. The germline V gene has CDR1 SNHLY and CDR2 FYNNEI. V was clipped by 3 bases and J by 6 bases, with 7 bases between them. The CDR3 runs 12 residues. CDR3 in DNA: TGTGCCAGCAGTGACCTTCTCGATACGCAGTATTTT. Protein sequence: CASSDLLDTQYF.

The table lists this clonotype with many counts. V usage is TRBV12-5 and J usage is TRBJ2-3, with 8 positions matching TRBD2. Germline trimming cut 1 base from V and 3 bases from J; bases unmatched to any gene: 9. Germline CDR1 is LGHNT and CDR2 is FRNRAP. The CDR3 totals 17 residues. The CDR3 loop reads CASGLDIAGLGTDTQYF. The CDR3, as DNA: TGTGCTAGTGGTTTGGACATAGCGGGATTGGGGACAGATACGCAGTATTTT.

This clonotype was counted ten times or more. The chain is built from TRBV5-1 and TRBJ2-1; 9 bases align to TRBD1. V gave up 3 bases and J gave up 4 bases; unmatched junction bases: 8. The CDR3 runs to 16 residues. CDR1 and CDR2 from the germline V gene are SGHRS and YFSETQ. CDR3 nucleotide sequence: TGCGCCAGCAGCTGGCCCCGGGACAGGGCATACAATGAGCAGTTCTTC. The encoded protein is CASSWPRDRAYNEQFF. The full variable domain, in which reference TRBV5-1 and TRBJ2-1 provide the parts outside the CDR3, is KAGVTQTPRYLIKTRGQQVTLSCSPISGHRSVSWYQQTPGQGLQFLFEYFSETQRNKGNFPGRFSGRQFSNSRSEMNVSTLELGDSALYLCASSWPRDRAYNEQFFGPGTRLTVL.

This clonotype was counted many times. The chain has TRBV10-3 and TRBJ2-1; no clear D gene. Trimming removed 2 bases from V and 5 bases from J, with 4 bases in between. Germline CDR1 is ENHRY and CDR2 is SYGVKD. CDR3 length equals 12 residues. CDR3 region: CAISEGNNEQFF. In DNA form, the CDR3 reads TGTGCCATCAGTGAGGGAAACAATGAGCAGTTCTTC.

The J gene is TRBJ2-7, the V gene TRBV29-1; D is unresolved. This CDR3 comprises 13 residues. Between the trimmed V and J ends, which lost 7 bases and 0 bases, there was a span of 13 bases. CDR1 is SQVTM, CDR2 ANQGSEA, per germline. CDR3 nucleotides: TGCAGCGCCCTGGCAGGCCGCTCCTACGAGCAGTACTTC. Translation: CSALAGRSYEQYF.

This clonotype showed up many times. The V and J genes are TRBV13 and TRBJ2-5; D perhaps matches TRBD2 (6 bases). The V gene's germline CDR1 is PRHDT and CDR2 FYEKMQ (reference sequence). V shed 2 bases and J shed 4 bases, with 14 bases lying between them. The CDR3 has 15 residues. CDR3 nucleotide sequence: TGTGCCAGCAGCTTACGAACCGGGAGACCAGAGACCCAGTACTTC. Translated: CASSLRTGRPETQYF.

This clonotype came up a few times. The J gene is TRBJ2-4, the V gene TRBV7-8; 8 bases agree with TRBD1. This CDR3 comprises 15 residues. Per the germline V gene, CDR1 is SGHVS and CDR2 is FQNEAQ. The V gene end was trimmed by 1 base and the J gene end by 8 bases; junction bases not matched to a gene: 7. The CDR3 reads CASSLGHRGSYIQYF. The CDR3 nucleotides are TGTGCCAGCAGCTTAGGGCACAGGGGGAGTTACATTCAGTACTTC.

With respect to this clonotype: This sequence may be a read error, since a much larger clone differs from it by one base. J is TRBJ2-7 and V is TRBV15, with 14 bases matching TRBD2. There are 19 residues in the CDR3. With V trimmed by 8 bases and J by 2 bases, 17 bases remained unmatched. Germline values: CDR1 LNHNV, CDR2 YYDKDF (reference sequence). In DNA, the CDR3 is TGTGCCACCGCTGTCCAGGGGGGACTAGCGGGAGTAACCACCTACGAGCAGTACTTC. This gives the protein CATAVQGGLAGVTTYEQYF.

In regard to this clonotype: This may be a read error, as it is one base from a much larger clone. This sequence joins TRBV29-1 and TRBJ2-7; weak D call: TRBD2 (5 bases). The CDR3 is made up of 15 amino acids. V lost 0 bases to trimming and J lost 2 bases, with 14 bases between them. The V gene's germline CDR1 is SQVTM and CDR2 ANQGSEA. The CDR3 DNA is TGCAGCGTTGAAGAAGGTATCGGGAAAACCTACGAGCAGTACTTC. This encodes CSVEEGIGKTYEQYF.

This clonotype showed up many times. This rearrangement joins TRBV12-3 or TRBV12-4 to TRBJ2-5; TRBD2 is a possible D gene (6 bases). The V gene lost 2 bases and the J gene lost 1 base, with 11 bases spanning the gap. The CDR3 runs to 15 residues. The CDR3 nucleotides are TGTGCCAGCAGTTTAACGGGAGCTCTCCAAGAGACCCAGTACTTC. Its translation is CASSLTGALQETQYF.

With regard to this clonotype: One base away lies a much larger clone, so this may be a sequencing read error. The DNA of the CDR3 is TGTGCCAGCAGCTCTAGCGGGGTGGGCGGTGAGCAGTTCTTC. This translates into CASSSSGVGGEQFF. This chain joins TRBV7-2 and TRBJ2-1; 9 bases map to TRBD2. This CDR3 is built from 14 residues. V dropped 4 bases and J dropped 9; count of bases not matched to a gene: 7. Per germline, CDR1 SGHTA and CDR2 FQGNSA.

This clonotype was picked up a small number of times. This chain connects TRBV28 to TRBJ1-5, with D perhaps TRBD1 (6 bases). This CDR3 comprises 14 residues. Trimming shortened V by 5 bases and J by 6 bases, and 14 bases separated the two germline ends. Germline loops: CDR1 MDHEN, CDR2 SYDVKM. The CDR3 is CASSVSQGTQPQHF. The DNA for the CDR3 is TGTGCCAGCAGTGTCTCCCAGGGGACTCAGCCCCAGCATTTT. The full variable domain, its missing parts supplied by reference TRBV28 and TRBJ1-5, is DVKVTQSSRYLVKRTGEKVFLECVQDMDHENMFWYRQDPGLGLRLIYFSYDVKMKEKGDIPEGYSVSREKKERFSLILESASTNQTSMYLCASSVSQGTQPQHFGDGTRLSIL.

This clonotype was found many times. The chain has TRBV5-4 and TRBJ2-5, with a possible D match to TRBD1 (6 bases). Per germline, CDR1 SGHNT and CDR2 YYREEE (reference sequence). Trimming pared 4 bases from V and 5 bases from J, leaving 15 bases between. CDR3 size: 14 residues. CDR3 nucleotides: TGTGCCAGCAGCCACAGGACAGACTGGGAGACCCAGTACTTC. Translation: CASSHRTDWETQYF.

Comments on this clonotype: A much larger clonotype is one base distant, so this may be a read error. The CDR3 region has the DNA TGCGCCAGCAGCCAAGGAGCCTCAGAACGGAGGGCAGATACGCGGTATTTT. The encoded protein is CASSQGASERRADTRYF. V usage is TRBV4-1 and J usage is TRBJ2-3; the D gene is possibly TRBD2 (6 bases). CDR3 length: 17 amino acids. The germline CDR1 and CDR2 sequences are MGHRA and YSYEKL.

This clonotype was detected many times. The V gene is TRBV28, the J gene TRBJ1-6, with no clear D. CDR1 and CDR2 from the germline V gene are MDHEN and SYDVKM. The germline V and J ends were trimmed by 7 bases and 8 bases, with 18 bases remaining between them. CDR3 length equals 15 residues. CDR3 sequence (DNA): TGTGCCAGCACCAAAATCACGTCCACGGATTCACCCCTCCACTTT. It is translated as CASTKITSTDSPLHF.

At least ten counts were recorded for this clonotype. The V and J genes are TRBV7-6 and TRBJ2-7; 7 bases match TRBD2. CDR1 and CDR2 from the germline V gene are SGHVS and FNYEAQ. This CDR3 is built from 12 residues. Germline trimming cut 1 base from V and 6 bases from J; bases unmatched to any gene: 0. In DNA, the CDR3 is TGTGCCAGCAGCTTAGGGGGGGGCGAGCAGTACTTC. Its translation: CASSLGGGEQYF.

On this clonotype itself: Since a much larger clone is just one base distant, this may be a read error. The V gene is TRBV4-2, the J gene TRBJ2-4, with D possibly matching TRBD2 (6 bases). CDR3 length: 15 residues. Trimming took off 1 base at V and 9 bases at J, with 16 bases between the two ends. CDR1 and CDR2 (germline): LGHNA, YNFKEQ. The CDR3 bases are TGTGCCAGCAGCCAAGGCGGCGGGAAGGGGAGCATTCAGTACTTC. This codes for CASSQGGGKGSIQYF.

The chain links TRBV19 to TRBJ2-4; 8 nucleotides match TRBD2. Trimming took 5 bases from V and 4 from J; bases not matched to a gene: 7. This CDR3 has 15 amino acids. The germline V gene has CDR1 LNHDA and CDR2 SQIVND (reference sequence). CDR3 loop: CASSAGLAGKNIQYF. The CDR3 coding sequence is TGTGCCAGTAGTGCAGGACTAGCCGGAAAAAACATTCAGTACTTC.

As for this clonotype: Mismatch with germline at one junction end may stem from a read error. V gene TRBV4-1 combines with J gene TRBJ1-2; weak D call: TRBD1 (6 bases). This CDR3 has 16 amino acids. Germline V gene lookup returns CDR1 MGHRA and CDR2 YSYEKL. CDR3 DNA: TGCGCCGGCAGCCAAGCCCCGAGGGGGGACATCTATGGCTACACCTTC. Protein: CAGSQAPRGDIYGYTF.

The chain recombines TRBV10-3 with TRBJ2-3; the D gene could be TRBD1 or TRBD2 (5 bases each). The germline V gene has CDR1 ENHRY and CDR2 SYGVKD. Trimming took 0 bases from V and 6 from J, leaving 10 bases between them. The CDR3 extends over 14 amino acids. The CDR3: CAISESTWGDTQYF. DNA of the CDR3: TGTGCCATCAGTGAGTCAACGTGGGGGGATACGCAGTATTTT.

This clonotype was observed at least ten times. DNA for the CDR3: TGCAGTGCTAGAGATGGCGGAAGCTCCTACGAGCAGTACTTC. It translates to CSARDGGSSYEQYF. J is TRBJ2-7 and V is TRBV20-1; D unresolved. Trimming removed 0 bases at V and 0 bases at J, with 9 bases between. This CDR3 comprises 14 residues. CDR1 is DFQATT, CDR2 SNEGSKA, per germline (reference sequence).

Ten or more counts support this clonotype. The chain combines TRBV7-9 with TRBJ2-7, with TRBD1 as a possible D gene (6 bases). The CDR3 is 13 amino acids. V shed 3 bases and J shed 7 bases, with 13 bases lying between them. Germline V CDR1 and CDR2: SEHNR, FQNEAQ (reference sequence). This chain's CDR3 is CASSLGQLFEQYF. The CDR3 coding sequence is TGTGCCAGCAGCTTGGGACAACTATTTGAGCAGTACTTC.

In its sample, this clonotype was seen many times. The genes are TRBV27 and TRBJ2-1; D may be TRBD2 (6 bases). CDR3 length: 14 amino acids. Germline V gene data show CDR1 as MNHEY and CDR2 as SMNVEV (reference sequence). V lost 5 bases, J lost 6 bases, and 14 bases lay in between. CDR3 coding DNA: TGTGCCAGCAGTATGGGGGGATCTCGCAATGAGCAGTTCTTC. Its protein is CASSMGGSRNEQFF.

This clonotype has at least ten counts. CDR3 in amino acids: CASSSKEFLSNQPQHF. CDR3 in DNA: TGTGCCAGCAGTTCGAAGGAATTCTTAAGCAATCAGCCCCAGCATTTT. This chain uses TRBV12-3 or TRBV12-4 with TRBJ1-5; D uncertain. This CDR3 spans 16 amino acids. V lost 4 bases and J 1 base, leaving 14 bases between the germline ends.

This clonotype was recorded many times. The CDR3 nucleotides read TGTGCCAGCAGTCGGGACAGCCAAGACTATGGCTACACCTTC. Translated, it gives CASSRDSQDYGYTF. The V and J genes are TRBV27 and TRBJ1-2; 7 bases map to TRBD1. The ends lost 5 bases at V and 3 bases at J; junction bases unmatched: 6. From germline, CDR1 is MNHEY and CDR2 SMNVEV (reference sequence). This CDR3 spans 14 amino acids.

As regards this clonotype: This may be a read error: a much more frequent sequence differs by one nucleotide. The V call is TRBV7-2, the J call TRBJ2-1; a possible D gene is TRBD2 (6 bases). The CDR3 loop spans 14 amino acids. Germline V gene data show CDR1 as SGHTA and CDR2 as FQGNSA. V was trimmed by 4 bases and J by 8 bases, leaving 15 bases between them. The CDR3 nucleotides are TGTGCCAGCAGCTCGGGGCTGTGGGGGGATGAGCAGTTCTTC. Protein sequence: CASSSGLWGDEQFF.